This T cell receptor (beta chain) was recorded in a study of vaccination effects on CD4 cells after COVID-19. Generated by immunoSEQ multiplex PCR, the TCRdb table keeps only in-frame clones and is missing some. Altogether 42,000 or so clones are present, roughly 65% being singletons, with the ten largest covering more than 30%. Antigen-specific CD4+ T cells expanded by the ViraFEST assay with viral peptide pools were then sequenced. At the end of over 8 days of culture, CD4+ T cells were isolated. From March to December 2020, the person had a SARS-CoV-2 infection that was confirmed by PCR. Germline loops: CDR1 SGHDT, CDR2 YYEEEE. The V segment lost 4 bases and the J segment 4 bases; nucleotides outside the gene matches: 7. The CDR3 is 14 amino acids. This clone was seen a few times. Its target is not known.

The rearrangement links TRBV5-6 to TRBJ2-7; 8 bases are shared with TRBD2. The sequencing here drew on CD4+ T cells from PBMCs cultured with a peptide pool, taken before COVID-19 vaccination. The source is a human donor who had a prior SARS-CoV-2 infection. As DNA, the CDR3 is TGTGCCAGCAGCCTAAGCGGGAGTCAATACGAGCAGTACTTC. This encodes CASSLSGSQYEQYF.